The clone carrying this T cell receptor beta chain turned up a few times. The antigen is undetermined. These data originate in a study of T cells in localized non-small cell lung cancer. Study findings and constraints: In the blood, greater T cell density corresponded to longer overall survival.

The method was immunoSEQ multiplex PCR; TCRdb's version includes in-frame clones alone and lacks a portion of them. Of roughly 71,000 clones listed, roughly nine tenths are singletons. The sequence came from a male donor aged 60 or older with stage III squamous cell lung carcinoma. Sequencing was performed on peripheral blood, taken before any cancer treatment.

The CDR3 DNA reads TGTGCCAGCAGTAAGTCGACAGTCAATGAGCAGTTCTTC. This translates into CASSKSTVNEQFF. This chain joins TRBV6-1 and TRBJ2-1, with TRBD1 as a possible D gene (5 bases). Trimming shortened V by 5 bases and J by 6 bases, and 11 bases separated the two germline ends. The CDR3 length is 13 residues. The V gene's germline CDR1 is MNHNS and CDR2 SASEGT.